This T cell receptor (beta chain) originates from a study of T cell responses to AZD1222 COVID-19 vaccine. The CDR3 has 13 residues. V was clipped by 7 bases and J by 4 bases, with 13 bases between them. Looked up from germline, CDR1 is SEHNR and CDR2 is FQNEAQ (reference sequence). Produced via immunoSEQ multiplex PCR; TCRdb's table is partial and in-frame only. The sample holds roughly 130,000 clones, roughly 85% seen once. V and J are TRBV7-9 and TRBJ1-2; D is perhaps TRBD1 (5 bases). This clonotype was obtained from an adult in good health. The source was peripheral blood, collected on day 0 of AZD1222 vaccination. The chain's CDR3 is CASTLQALYGYTF. The CDR3 nucleotides are TGTGCCAGCACGCTACAGGCCCTCTATGGCTACACCTTC.